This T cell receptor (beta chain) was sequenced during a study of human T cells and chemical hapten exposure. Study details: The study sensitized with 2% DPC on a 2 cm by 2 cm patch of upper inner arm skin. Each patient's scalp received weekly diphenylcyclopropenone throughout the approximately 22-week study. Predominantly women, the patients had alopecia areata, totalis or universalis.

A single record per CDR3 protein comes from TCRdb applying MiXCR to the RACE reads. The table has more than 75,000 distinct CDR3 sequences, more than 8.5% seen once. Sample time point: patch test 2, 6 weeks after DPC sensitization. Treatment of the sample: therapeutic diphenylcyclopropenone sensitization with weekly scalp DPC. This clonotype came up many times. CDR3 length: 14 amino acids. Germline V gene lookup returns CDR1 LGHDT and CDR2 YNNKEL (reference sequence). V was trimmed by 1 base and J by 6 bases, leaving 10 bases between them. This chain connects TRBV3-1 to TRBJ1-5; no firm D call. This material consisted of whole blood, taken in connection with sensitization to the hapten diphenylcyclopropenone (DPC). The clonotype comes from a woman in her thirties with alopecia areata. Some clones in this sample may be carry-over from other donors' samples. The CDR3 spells CASSQGPSGQPQHF. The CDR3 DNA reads TGTGCCAGCAGCCAAGGACCGAGCGGTCAGCCCCAGCATTTT.